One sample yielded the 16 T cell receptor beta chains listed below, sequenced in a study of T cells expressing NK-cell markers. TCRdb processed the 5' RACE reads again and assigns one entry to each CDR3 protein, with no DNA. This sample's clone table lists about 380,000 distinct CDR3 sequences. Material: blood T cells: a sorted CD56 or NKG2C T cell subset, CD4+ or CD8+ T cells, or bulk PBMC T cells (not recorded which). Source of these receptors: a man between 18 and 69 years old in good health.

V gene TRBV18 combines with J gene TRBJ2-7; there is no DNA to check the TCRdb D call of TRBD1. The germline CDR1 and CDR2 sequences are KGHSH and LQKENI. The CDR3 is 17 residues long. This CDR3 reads CASSPSGGSPDSYEQYF.

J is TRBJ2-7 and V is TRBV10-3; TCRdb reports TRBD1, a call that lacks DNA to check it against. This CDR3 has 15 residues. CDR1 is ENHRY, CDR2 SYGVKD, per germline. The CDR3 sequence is CATTPLSPFSYEQYF.

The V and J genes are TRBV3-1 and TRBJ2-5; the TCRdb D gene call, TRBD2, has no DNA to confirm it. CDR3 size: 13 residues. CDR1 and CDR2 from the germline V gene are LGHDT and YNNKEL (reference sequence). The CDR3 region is CASRPTGGPAQYF.

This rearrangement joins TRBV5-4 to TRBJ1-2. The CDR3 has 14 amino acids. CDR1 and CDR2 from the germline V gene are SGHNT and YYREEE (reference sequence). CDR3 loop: CASSRTNIPYGYTF.

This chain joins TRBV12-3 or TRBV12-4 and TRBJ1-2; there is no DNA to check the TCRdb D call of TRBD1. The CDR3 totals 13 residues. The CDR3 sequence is CASSRTGTPGYTF.

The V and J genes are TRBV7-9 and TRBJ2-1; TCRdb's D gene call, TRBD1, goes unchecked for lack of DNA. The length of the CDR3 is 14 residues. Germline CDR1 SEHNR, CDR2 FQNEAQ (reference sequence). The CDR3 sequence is CASSLDRAGSEQFF.

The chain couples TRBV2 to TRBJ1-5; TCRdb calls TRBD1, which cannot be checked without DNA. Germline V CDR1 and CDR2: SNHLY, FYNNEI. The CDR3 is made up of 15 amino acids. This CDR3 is CASRRQGGDNQPQHF.

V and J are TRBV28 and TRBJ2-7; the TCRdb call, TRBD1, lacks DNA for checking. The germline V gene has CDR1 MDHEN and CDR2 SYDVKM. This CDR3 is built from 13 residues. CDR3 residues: CASSLTDNYEQYF.

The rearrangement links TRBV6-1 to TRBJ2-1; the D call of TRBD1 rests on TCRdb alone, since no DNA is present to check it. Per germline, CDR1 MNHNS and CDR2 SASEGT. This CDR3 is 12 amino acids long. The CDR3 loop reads CASTYRGNEQFF.

The CDR3 here is CASTVGTGELFF. This chain links TRBV6-6 with TRBJ2-2. This CDR3 region has 12 residues. CDR1 and CDR2 (germline): MNHNY, SVGAGI (reference sequence).

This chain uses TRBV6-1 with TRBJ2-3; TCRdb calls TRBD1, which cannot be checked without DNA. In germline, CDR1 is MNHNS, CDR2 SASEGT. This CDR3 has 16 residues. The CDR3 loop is CASSHYTGHNTDTQYF.

CDR3: CASRGLVLYEQYF. V is TRBV5-1 and J is TRBJ2-7; TCRdb lists TRBD2, though no DNA is available to test this call. Germline V gene lookup returns CDR1 SGHRS and CDR2 YFSETQ. The CDR3 is 13 residues long.

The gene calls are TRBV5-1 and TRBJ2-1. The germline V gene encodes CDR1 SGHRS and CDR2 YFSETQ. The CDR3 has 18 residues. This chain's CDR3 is CASSLSDYVRGSYNEQFF.

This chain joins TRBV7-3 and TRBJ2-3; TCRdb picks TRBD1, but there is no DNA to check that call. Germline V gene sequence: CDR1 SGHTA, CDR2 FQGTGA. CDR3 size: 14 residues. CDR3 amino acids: CASSTGTGTDTQYF.

CDR3: CSASRRALTNEKLFF. The genes are TRBV20-1 and TRBJ1-4; TCRdb calls TRBD1, which cannot be checked without DNA. The CDR3 sequence is 15 residues long. Germline V lookup: CDR1 DFQATT, CDR2 SNEGSKA (reference sequence).

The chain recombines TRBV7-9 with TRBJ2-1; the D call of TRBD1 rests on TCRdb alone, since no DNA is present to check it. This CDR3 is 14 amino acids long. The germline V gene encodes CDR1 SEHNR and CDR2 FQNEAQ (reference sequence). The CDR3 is CASSLAGTENEQFF.